The sequence of this TCR beta chain was determined in a study of blood T cell repertoires in COVID-19. Study information: Samples came from the United States, Italy and Spain, spanning acute and convalescent COVID-19. From T cells, B-cell-depleted T cells, or PBMCs came the material, which was cDNA or gDNA.

Source study methods: Counts of nucleated cells, estimated from reference gene primer amplification, were obtained. The data were produced by immunoSEQ multiplex PCR, yet TCRdb's version contains in-frame clones alone and is incomplete. The V and J calls and the clone size are those of that table, but D and trimming were determined from the DNA. The sample shows nearly 110,000 clones, about 80% of them seen only once. Germline V gene lookup returns CDR1 SGHVS and CDR2 FQNEAQ. The CDR3 length is 14 residues. V gave up 3 bases and J gave up 3 bases, with 9 bases separating them. The TCR sequence derives from a man in his 70s with acute or convalescent COVID-19. The chain employs TRBV7-8 and TRBJ2-1; D possibly corresponds to TRBD2 (5 bases). Sequences were obtained from peripheral blood. The CDR3 coding sequence is TGTGCCAGCAGCTTCCGGGGAGACTACAATGAGCAGTTCTTC. Protein: CASSFRGDYNEQFF. Supplemented by reference TRBV7-8 and TRBJ2-1, the full variable domain reads GAGVSQSPRYKVAKRGQDVALRCDPISGHVSLFWYQQALGQGPEFLTYFQNEAQLDKSGLPSDRFFAERPEGSVSTLKIQRTQQEDSAVYLCASSFRGDYNEQFFGPGTRLTVL.